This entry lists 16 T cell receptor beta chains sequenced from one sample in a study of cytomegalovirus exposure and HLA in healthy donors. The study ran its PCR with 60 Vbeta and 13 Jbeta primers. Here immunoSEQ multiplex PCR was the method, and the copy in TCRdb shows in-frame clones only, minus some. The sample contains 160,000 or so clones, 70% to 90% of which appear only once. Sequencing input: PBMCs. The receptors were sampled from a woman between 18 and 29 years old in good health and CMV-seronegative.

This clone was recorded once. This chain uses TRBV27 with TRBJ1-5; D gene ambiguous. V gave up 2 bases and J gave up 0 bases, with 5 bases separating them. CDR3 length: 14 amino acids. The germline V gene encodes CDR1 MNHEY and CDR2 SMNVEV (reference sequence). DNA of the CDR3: TGTGCCAGCAGTTTAAGCTATAGCAATCAGCCCCAGCATTTT. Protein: CASSLSYSNQPQHF.

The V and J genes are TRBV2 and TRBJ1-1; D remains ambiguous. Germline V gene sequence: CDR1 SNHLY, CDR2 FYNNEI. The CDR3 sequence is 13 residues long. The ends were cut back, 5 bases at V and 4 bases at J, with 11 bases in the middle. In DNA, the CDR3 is TGTGCCAGCAGTTACTCCCCGGGCACTGAAGCTTTCTTT. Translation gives CASSYSPGTEAFF.

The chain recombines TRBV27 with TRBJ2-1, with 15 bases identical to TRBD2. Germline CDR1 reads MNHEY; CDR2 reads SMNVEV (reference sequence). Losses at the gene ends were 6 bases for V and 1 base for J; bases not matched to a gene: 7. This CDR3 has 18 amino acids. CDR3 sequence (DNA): TGTGCCAGCAGCCGGACTAGCGGGAGGGCCGGGTCCTACAATGAGCAGTTCTTC. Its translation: CASSRTSGRAGSYNEQFF.

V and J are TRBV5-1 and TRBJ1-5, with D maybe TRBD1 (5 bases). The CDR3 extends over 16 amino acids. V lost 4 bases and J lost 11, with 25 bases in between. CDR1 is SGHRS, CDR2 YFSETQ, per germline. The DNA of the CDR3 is TGCGCCAGCAGCCCCAGCGAAACAGGTGGCCGAGAGGCCCAGCATTTT. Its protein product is CASSPSETGGREAQHF.

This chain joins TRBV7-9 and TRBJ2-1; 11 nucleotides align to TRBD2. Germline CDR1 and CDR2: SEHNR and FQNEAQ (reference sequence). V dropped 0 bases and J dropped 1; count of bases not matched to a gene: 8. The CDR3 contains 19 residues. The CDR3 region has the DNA TGTGCCAGCAGCTTAGCGGCGGCTAGCGGGGGGAAATCCTACAATGAGCAGTTCTTC. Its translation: CASSLAAASGGKSYNEQFF.

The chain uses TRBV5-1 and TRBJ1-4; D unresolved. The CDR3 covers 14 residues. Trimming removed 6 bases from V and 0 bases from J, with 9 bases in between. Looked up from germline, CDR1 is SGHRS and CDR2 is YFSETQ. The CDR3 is CASKVTATNEKLFF. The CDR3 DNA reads TGCGCCAGCAAGGTAACAGCAACTAATGAAAAACTGTTTTTT.

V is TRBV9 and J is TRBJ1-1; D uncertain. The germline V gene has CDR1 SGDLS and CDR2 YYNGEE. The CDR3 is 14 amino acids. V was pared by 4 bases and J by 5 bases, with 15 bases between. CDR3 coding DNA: TGTGCCAGCAGCCCTGATTTAAGGGAGACTGAAGCTTTCTTT. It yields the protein CASSPDLRETEAFF.

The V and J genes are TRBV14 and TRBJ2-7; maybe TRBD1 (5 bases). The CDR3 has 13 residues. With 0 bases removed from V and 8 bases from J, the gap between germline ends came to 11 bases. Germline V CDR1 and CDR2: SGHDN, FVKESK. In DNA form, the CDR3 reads TGTGCCAGCAGCCAAGAGGCGTGGGGCAAGCAGTACTTC. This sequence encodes CASSQEAWGKQYF.

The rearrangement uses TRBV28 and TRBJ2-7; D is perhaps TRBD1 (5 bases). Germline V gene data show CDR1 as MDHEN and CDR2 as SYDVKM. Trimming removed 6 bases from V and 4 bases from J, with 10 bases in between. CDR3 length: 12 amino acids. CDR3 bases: TGTGCCAGCAGGGGGCCCCAATACGAGCAGTACTTC. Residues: CASRGPQYEQYF.

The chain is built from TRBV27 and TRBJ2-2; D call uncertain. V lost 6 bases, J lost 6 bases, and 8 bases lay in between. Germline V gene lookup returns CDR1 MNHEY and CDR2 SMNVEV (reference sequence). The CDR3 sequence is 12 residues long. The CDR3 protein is CASSARAGELFF. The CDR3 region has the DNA TGTGCCAGCAGCGCTCGGGCCGGGGAGCTGTTTTTT.

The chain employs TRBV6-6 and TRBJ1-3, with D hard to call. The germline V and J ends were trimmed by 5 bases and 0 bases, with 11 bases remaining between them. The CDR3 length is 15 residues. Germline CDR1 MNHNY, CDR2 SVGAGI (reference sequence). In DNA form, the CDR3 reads TGTGCCAGCAGTCGAGACACTAGCTCTGGAAACACCATATATTTT. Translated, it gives CASSRDTSSGNTIYF.

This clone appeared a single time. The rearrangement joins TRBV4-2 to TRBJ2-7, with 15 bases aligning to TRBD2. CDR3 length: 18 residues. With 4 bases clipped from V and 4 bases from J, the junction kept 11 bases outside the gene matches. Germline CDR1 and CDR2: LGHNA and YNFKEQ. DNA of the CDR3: TGTGCCAGCAGCCTCGACGGACTAGCGGGGGGGGGTAGGTACGAGCAGTACTTC. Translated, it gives CASSLDGLAGGGRYEQYF.

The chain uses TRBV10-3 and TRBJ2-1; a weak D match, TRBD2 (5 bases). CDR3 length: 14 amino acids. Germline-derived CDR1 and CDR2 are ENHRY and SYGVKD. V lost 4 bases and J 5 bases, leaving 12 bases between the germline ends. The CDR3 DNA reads TGTGCCATCAGTGCGCGGGTTGCGGACAATGAGCAGTTCTTC. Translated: CAISARVADNEQFF.

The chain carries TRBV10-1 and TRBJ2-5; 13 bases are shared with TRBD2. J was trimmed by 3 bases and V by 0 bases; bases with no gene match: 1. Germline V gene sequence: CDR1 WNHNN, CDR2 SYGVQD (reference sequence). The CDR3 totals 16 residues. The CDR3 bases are TGCGCCAGCAGTGAGTCCGGGACTAGCGGGGAAGAGACCCAGTACTTC. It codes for CASSESGTSGEETQYF.

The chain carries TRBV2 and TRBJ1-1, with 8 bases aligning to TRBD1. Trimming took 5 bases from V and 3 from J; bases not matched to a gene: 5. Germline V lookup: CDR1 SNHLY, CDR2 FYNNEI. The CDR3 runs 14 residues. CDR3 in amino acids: CASSLDREDTEAFF. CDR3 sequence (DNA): TGTGCCAGCAGTTTGGACAGGGAGGACACTGAAGCTTTCTTT. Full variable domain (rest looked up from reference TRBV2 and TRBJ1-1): EPEVTQTPSHQVTQMGQEVILRCVPISNHLYFYWYRQILGQKVEFLVSFYNNEISEKSEIFDDQFSVERPDGSNFTLKIRSTKLEDSAMYFCASSLDREDTEAFFGQGTRLTVV.

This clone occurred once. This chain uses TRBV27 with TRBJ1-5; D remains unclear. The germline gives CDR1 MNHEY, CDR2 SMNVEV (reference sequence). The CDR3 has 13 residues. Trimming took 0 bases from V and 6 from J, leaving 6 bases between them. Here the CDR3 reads CASSLSELQPQHF. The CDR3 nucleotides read TGTGCCAGCAGTTTATCGGAGCTTCAGCCCCAGCATTTT.